A selection of T cell receptor beta chains follows, all from one sample in a study of blood T cell repertoires in COVID-19. Data came from immunoSEQ multiplex PCR; TCRdb stores just in-frame clones and leaves some out. The table lists under 500,000 clones, about 89% of them singletons. Sequencing used peripheral blood. These receptors were obtained from a woman younger than 45 with acute or convalescent COVID-19. Both conserved end residues are part of each CDR3. Each record gives: clone size, J gene, V gene, D gene, CDR3 protein, CDR3 DNA. A D gene is named only where the DNA matches it firmly. Expanded clones get a size class; other rows say once, few or many, or leave the size out.

NA,TRBJ2-7,TRBV11-2,TRBD1,CASSLGTGGFREQYF,TGTGCCAGCAGCTTAGGGACAGGGGGATTCCGCGAGCAGTACTTC
NA,TRBJ2-7,TRBV10-1,TRBD2,CASSALRGTSEDEQYF,TGCGCCAGCAGTGCCCTTAGGGGGACTAGCGAAGACGAGCAGTACTTC
few,TRBJ1-2,TRBV4-1,TRBD1,CASSRGQGRSGYTF,TGCGCCAGCAGCCGAGGACAGGGAAGGAGTGGCTACACCTTC
NA,TRBJ2-1,TRBV6-5,TRBD1,CASSFRGRVKEQFF,TGTGCCAGCAGCTTCAGGGGGCGGGTTAAGGAGCAGTTCTTC
NA,TRBJ1-2,TRBV5-4,NA,CASSGQRNYGYTF,TGTGCCAGCAGTGGACAGAGAAACTATGGCTACACCTTC
NA,TRBJ2-1,TRBV5-1,TRBD2,CASSLASGGTYNEQFF,TGCGCCAGCAGCTTGGCTAGCGGGGGGACCTACAATGAGCAGTTCTTC
NA,TRBJ2-1,TRBV5-1,TRBD1,CASSLGPGQGTYNEQFF,TGCGCCAGCAGCTTGGGACCGGGACAGGGAACCTACAATGAGCAGTTCTTC
NA,TRBJ1-1,TRBV10-3,TRBD1,CAISEDRGEDTEAFF,TGTGCCATCAGTGAGGACAGGGGGGAGGACACTGAAGCTTTCTTT
NA,TRBJ2-1,TRBV19,NA,CASNTRRGEQFF,TGTGCCAGTAACACGAGGAGGGGTGAGCAGTTCTTC
NA,TRBJ1-1,TRBV10-1,TRBD1,CASSKPGQGGTEAFF,TGCGCCAGCAGCAAACCAGGACAGGGGGGAACTGAAGCTTTCTTT
NA,TRBJ2-2,TRBV2,TRBD1,CASSSRQGSSTGELFF,TGTGCCAGCAGTTCCAGACAGGGATCGAGCACCGGGGAGCTGTTTTTT
NA,TRBJ2-2,TRBV10-3,TRBD1,CAISALRQGAATGELFF,TGTGCCATCAGTGCCCTCAGACAGGGGGCGGCTACCGGGGAGCTGTTTTTT
NA,TRBJ2-7,TRBV5-1,NA,CASKERRDSPTEQYF,TGCGCCAGCAAGGAACGGAGGGATTCCCCAACCGAGCAGTACTTC
NA,TRBJ1-2,TRBV19,NA,CASSTKNRDYLGGYTF,TGTGCCAGTAGTACAAAGAACCGGGACTATCTGGGCGGCTACACCTTC
once,TRBJ2-3,TRBV10-1,TRBD2,CASSEWPPGLAGGDTQYF,TGCGCCAGCAGTGAGTGGCCTCCCGGACTAGCGGGGGGAGATACGCAGTATTTT
few,TRBJ2-4,TRBV6-5,NA,CASTKEGQTIQYF,TGTGCCAGCACCAAAGAAGGACAGACAATTCAGTACTTC
NA,TRBJ1-2,TRBV5-8,NA,CASSLVSGGTF,TGTGCCAGCAGCTTGGTTTCGGGGGGCACCTTC
NA,TRBJ1-1,TRBV5-5,TRBD1,CASSIGQGTNTEAFF,TGTGCCAGCAGCATTGGACAGGGGACGAACACTGAAGCTTTCTTT
NA,TRBJ2-4,TRBV9,TRBD1,CASSIGTGYTDIQYF,TGTGCCAGCAGCATCGGGACAGGGTATACTGACATTCAGTACTTC
NA,TRBJ2-1,TRBV5-1,NA,CASSLDYRKTYEQFF,TGCGCCAGCAGCTTGGACTACCGCAAGACCTACGAGCAGTTCTTC
NA,TRBJ2-7,TRBV5-1,TRBD1,CASSPKLDRVYSYEQYF,TGCGCCAGCAGCCCCAAATTAGACAGGGTATACTCCTACGAGCAGTACTTC
NA,TRBJ2-7,TRBV5-1,NA,CASSSWTDREQYF,TGCGCCAGCAGCTCCTGGACAGACCGCGAGCAGTACTTC
NA,TRBJ1-1,TRBV28,NA,CASRTLQNTEAFF,TGTGCCAGCCGGACTTTACAGAACACTGAAGCTTTCTTT
NA,TRBJ2-2,TRBV9,TRBD1,CASSPGQEWGLFF,TGTGCCAGCAGCCCGGGACAGGAATGGGGGCTGTTTTTT
NA,TRBJ1-4,TRBV4-1,NA,CASSRGGARATNEKLFF,TGCGCCAGCAGCCGGGGAGGGGCGCGGGCAACTAATGAAAAACTGTTTTTT
NA,TRBJ2-1,TRBV5-4,NA,CASSEGLQQFF,TGTGCCAGCAGTGAGGGCCTCCAGCAGTTCTTC
NA,TRBJ2-7,TRBV7-3,TRBD1,CASSRTGGPYEQYF,TGTGCCAGCAGCAGGACAGGGGGCCCCTACGAGCAGTACTTC
NA,TRBJ1-3,TRBV4-1,NA,CASSPGTLGNTIYF,TGCGCCAGCAGCCCGGGGACTTTGGGAAACACCATATATTTT